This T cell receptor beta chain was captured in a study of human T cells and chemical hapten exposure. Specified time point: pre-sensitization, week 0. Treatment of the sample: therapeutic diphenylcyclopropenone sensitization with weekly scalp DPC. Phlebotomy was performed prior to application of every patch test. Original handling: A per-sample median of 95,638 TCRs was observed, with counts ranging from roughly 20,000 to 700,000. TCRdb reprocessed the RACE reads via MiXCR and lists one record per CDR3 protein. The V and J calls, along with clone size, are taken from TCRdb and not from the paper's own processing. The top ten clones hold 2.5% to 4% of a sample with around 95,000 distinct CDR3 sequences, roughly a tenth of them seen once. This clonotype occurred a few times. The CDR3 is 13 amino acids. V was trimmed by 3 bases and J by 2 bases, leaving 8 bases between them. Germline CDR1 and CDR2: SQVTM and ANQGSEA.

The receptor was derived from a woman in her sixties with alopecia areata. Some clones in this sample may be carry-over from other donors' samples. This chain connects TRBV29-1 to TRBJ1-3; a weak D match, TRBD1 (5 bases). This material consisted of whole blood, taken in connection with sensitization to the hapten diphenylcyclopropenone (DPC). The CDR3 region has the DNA TGCAGCGTTGATGCGGGGGCTGGAAACACCATATATTTT. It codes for CSVDAGAGNTIYF.